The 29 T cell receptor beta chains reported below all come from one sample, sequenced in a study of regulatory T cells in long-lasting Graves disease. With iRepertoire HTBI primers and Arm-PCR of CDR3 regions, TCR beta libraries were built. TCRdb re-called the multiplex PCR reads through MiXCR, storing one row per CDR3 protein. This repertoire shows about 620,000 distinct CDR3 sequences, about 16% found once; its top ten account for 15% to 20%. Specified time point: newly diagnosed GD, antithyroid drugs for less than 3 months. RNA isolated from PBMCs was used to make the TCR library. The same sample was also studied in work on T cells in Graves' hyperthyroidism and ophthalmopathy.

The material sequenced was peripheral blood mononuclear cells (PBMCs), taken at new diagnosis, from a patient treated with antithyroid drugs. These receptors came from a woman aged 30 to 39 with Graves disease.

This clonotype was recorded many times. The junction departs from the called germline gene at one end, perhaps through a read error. CDR3 amino acids: CASSLGTSTDTQYF. Written as DNA, the CDR3 is TGTGCCAGCAGTTTAGGGACGAGCACAGATACGCAGTATTTT. The chain is built from TRBV5-1 and TRBJ2-3; D may be TRBD1 or TRBD2 (5 bases each). The germline V gene has CDR1 SGHRS and CDR2 YFSETQ. The CDR3 spans 14 residues.

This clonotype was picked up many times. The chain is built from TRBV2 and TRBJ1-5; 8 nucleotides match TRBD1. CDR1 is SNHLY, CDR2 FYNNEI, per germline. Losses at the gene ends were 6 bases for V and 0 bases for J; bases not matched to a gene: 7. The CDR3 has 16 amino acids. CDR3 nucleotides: TGTGCCAGCAGACCCGGGACAGGCTTTAGCAATCAGCCCCAGCATTTT. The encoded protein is CASRPGTGFSNQPQHF.

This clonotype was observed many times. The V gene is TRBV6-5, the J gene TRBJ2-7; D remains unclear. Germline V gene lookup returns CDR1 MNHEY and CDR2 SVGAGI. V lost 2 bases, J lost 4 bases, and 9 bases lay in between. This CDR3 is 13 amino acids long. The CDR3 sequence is CASSYNSVYEQYF. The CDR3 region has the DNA TGTGCCAGCAGTTACAACAGCGTTTACGAGCAGTACTTC.

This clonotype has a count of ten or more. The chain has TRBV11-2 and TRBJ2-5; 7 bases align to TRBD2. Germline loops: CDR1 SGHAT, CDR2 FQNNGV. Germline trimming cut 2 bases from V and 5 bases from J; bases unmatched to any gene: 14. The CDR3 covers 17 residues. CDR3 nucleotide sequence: TGTGCCAGCAGCTTATTTTGGACTAGAGCTCTTGATGAGACCCAGTACTTC. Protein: CASSLFWTRALDETQYF.

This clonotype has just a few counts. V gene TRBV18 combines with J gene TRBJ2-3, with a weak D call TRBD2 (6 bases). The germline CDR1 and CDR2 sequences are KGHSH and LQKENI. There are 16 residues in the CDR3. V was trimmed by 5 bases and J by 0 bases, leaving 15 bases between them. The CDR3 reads CASSFSGTDSTDTQYF. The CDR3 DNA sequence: TGTGCCAGCTCATTCTCCGGGACTGATAGCACAGATACGCAGTATTTT.

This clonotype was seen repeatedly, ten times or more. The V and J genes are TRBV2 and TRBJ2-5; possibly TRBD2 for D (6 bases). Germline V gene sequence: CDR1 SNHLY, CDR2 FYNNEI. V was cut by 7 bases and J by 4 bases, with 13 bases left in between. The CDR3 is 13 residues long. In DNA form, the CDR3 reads TGTGCCAGCATACTAGCTGCTCGAGAGACCCAGTACTTC. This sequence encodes CASILAARETQYF. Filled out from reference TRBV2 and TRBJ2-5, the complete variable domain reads EPEVTQTPSHQVTQMGQEVILRCVPISNHLYFYWYRQILGQKVEFLVSFYNNEISEKSEIFDDQFSVERPDGSNFTLKIRSTKLEDSAMYFCASILAARETQYFGPGTRLLVL.

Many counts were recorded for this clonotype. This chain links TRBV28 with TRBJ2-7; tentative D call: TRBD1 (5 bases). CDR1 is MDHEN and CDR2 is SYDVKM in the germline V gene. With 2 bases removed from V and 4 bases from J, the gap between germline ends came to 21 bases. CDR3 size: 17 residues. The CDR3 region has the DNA TGTGCCAGCAGTTTACCTCCTCCCCTGGACATAAAATACGAGCAGTACTTC. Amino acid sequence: CASSLPPPLDIKYEQYF.

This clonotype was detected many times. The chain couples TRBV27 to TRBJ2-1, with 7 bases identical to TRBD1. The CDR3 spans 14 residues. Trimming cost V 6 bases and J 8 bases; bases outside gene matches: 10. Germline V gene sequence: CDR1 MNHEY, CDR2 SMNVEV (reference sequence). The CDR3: CASSKGQQVDEQFF. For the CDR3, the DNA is TGTGCCAGCAGCAAGGGACAGCAAGTAGATGAGCAGTTCTTC.

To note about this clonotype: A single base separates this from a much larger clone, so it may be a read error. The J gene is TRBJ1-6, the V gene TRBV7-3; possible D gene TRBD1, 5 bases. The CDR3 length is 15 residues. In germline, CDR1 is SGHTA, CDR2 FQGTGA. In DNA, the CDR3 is TGTGCCAGCAGCCTAGGGGACCGCCAACGGTCACCCGTCCACTTT. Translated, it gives CASSLGDRQRSPVHF.

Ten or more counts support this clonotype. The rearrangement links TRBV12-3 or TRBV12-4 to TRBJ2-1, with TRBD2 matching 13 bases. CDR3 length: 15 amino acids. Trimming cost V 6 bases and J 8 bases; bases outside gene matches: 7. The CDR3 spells CASSPRLAGGYEQFF. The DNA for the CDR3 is TGTGCCAGCAGCCCGAGACTAGCGGGAGGTTATGAGCAGTTCTTC.

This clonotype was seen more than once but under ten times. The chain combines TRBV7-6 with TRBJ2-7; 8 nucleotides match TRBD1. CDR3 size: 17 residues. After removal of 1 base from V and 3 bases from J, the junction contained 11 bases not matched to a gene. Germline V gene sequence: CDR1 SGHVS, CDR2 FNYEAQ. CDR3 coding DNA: TGTGCCAGCAGCTTAGGAGGTCCGGGACAGGCATTCTACGAGCAGTACTTC. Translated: CASSLGGPGQAFYEQYF.

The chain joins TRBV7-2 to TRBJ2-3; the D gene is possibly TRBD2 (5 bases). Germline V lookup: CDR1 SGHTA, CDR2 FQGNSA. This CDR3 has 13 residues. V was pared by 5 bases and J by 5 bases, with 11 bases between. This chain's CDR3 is CASSLKRGDTQYF. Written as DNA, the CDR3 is TGTGCCAGCAGCCTCAAACGGGGAGATACGCAGTATTTT.

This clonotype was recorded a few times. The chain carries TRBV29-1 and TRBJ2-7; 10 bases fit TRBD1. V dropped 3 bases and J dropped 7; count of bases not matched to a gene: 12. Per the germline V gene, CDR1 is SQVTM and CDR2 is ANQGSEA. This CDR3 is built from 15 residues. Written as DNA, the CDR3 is TGCAGCGTTGAGGATTGGGGACAGGGGATAGGGGAGCAGTACTTC. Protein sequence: CSVEDWGQGIGEQYF.

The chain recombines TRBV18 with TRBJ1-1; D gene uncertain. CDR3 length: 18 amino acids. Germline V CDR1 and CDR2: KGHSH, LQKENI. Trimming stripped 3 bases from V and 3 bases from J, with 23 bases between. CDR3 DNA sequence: TGTGCCAGCTCACCCACTCCGCCGGCCAGTGTCGGGGACACTGAAGCTTTCTTT. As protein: CASSPTPPASVGDTEAFF.

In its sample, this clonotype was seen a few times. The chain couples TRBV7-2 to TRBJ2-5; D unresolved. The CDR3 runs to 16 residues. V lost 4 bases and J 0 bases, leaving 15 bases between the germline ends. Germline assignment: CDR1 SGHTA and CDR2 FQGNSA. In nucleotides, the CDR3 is TGTGCCAGCAGCTCCTTTCTGCGGCTCTACCAAGAGACCCAGTACTTC. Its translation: CASSSFLRLYQETQYF.

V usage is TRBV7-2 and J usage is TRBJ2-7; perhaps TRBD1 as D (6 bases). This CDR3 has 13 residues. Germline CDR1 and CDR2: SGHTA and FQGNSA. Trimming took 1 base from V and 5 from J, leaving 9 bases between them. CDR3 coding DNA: TGTGCCAGCAGCTTAGATCCAGGGGACGAGCAGTACTTC. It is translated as CASSLDPGDEQYF.

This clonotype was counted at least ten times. The CDR3 loop reads CASSAGGSEQYF. The DNA for the CDR3 is TGTGCCAGCAGCGCCGGGGGATCCGAGCAGTACTTC. The V and J genes are TRBV7-3 and TRBJ2-7, with a possible D match to TRBD2 (6 bases). Trimming removed 5 bases from V and 6 bases from J, with 11 bases in between. In germline, CDR1 is SGHTA, CDR2 FQGTGA. CDR3 length: 12 amino acids.

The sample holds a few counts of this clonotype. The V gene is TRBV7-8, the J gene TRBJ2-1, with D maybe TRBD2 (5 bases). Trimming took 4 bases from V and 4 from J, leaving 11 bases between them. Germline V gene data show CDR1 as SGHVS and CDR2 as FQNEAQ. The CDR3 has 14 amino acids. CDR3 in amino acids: CASSSREGYNEQFF. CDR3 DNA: TGTGCCAGCAGCTCTCGAGAGGGTTACAATGAGCAGTTCTTC.

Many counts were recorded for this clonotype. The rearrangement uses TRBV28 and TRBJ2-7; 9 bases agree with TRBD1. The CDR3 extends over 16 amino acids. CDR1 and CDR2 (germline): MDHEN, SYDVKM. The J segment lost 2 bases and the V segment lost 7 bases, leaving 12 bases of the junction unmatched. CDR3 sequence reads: CASTLTPGQGAYEQYF. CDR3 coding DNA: TGTGCCAGCACTCTCACCCCGGGACAGGGAGCCTACGAGCAGTACTTC. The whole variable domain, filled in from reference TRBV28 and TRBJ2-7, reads DVKVTQSSRYLVKRTGEKVFLECVQDMDHENMFWYRQDPGLGLRLIYFSYDVKMKEKGDIPEGYSVSREKKERFSLILESASTNQTSMYLCASTLTPGQGAYEQYFGPGTRLTVT.

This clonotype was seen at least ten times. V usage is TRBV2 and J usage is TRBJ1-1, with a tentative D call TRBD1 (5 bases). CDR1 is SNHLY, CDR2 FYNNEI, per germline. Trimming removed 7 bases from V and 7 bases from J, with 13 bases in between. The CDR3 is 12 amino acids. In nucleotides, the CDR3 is TGTGCCAGCATGGGCGGGGGAGGTGAAGCTTTCTTT. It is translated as CASMGGGGEAFF.

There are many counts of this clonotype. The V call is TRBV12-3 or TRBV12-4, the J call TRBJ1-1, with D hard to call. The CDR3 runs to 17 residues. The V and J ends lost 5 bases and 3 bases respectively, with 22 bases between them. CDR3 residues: CASSPARPTLGYTEAFF. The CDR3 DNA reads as TGTGCCAGCAGTCCCGCACGTCCGACTCTCGGGTACACTGAAGCTTTCTTT.

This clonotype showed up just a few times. CDR3 DNA: TGTGCCTGGAGTGGCAGAAGGGATCAGCCCCAGCATTTT. This gives the protein CAWSGRRDQPQHF. The chain links TRBV30 to TRBJ1-5; D gene uncertain. CDR1 and CDR2 from the germline V gene are GTSNPN and SVGIG (reference sequence). V lost 1 base to trimming and J lost 5 bases, with 9 bases between them. The CDR3 has 13 amino acids. The variable domain in full, completed from reference TRBV30 and TRBJ1-5, reads SQTIHQWPATLVQPVGSPLSLECTVEGTSNPNLYWYRQAAGRGLQLLFYSVGIGQISSEVPQNLSASRPQDRQFILSSKKLLLSDSGFYLCAWSGRRDQPQHFGDGTRLSIL.

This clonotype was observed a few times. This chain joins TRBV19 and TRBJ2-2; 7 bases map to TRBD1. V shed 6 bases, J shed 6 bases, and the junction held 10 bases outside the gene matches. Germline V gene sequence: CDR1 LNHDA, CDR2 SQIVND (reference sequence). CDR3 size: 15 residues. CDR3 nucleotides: TGTGCCAGTAGGATCGTAACAGGGGTCGCCGGGGAGCTGTTTTTT. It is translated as CASRIVTGVAGELFF.

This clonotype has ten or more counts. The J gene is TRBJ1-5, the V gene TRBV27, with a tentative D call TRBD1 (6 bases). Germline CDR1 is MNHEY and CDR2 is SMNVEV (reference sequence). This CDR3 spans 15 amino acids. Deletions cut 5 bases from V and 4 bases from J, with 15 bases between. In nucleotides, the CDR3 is TGTGCCAGCAGTGCCTTCGGGGGGGCTAATCAGCCCCAGCATTTT. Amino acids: CASSAFGGANQPQHF.

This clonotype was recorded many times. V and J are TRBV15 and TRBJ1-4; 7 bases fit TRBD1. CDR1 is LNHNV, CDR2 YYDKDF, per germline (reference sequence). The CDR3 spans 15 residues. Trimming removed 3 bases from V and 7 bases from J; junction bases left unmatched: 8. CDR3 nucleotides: TGTGCCACCAGCAGTGACAGGGCCGGGCTTGAAAAACTGTTTTTT. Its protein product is CATSSDRAGLEKLFF.

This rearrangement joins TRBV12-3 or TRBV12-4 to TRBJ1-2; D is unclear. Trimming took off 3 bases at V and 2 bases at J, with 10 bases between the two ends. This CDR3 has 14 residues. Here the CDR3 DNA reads TGTGCCAGCAGTTTCCAAGGACGGAACTATGGCTACACCTTC. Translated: CASSFQGRNYGYTF.

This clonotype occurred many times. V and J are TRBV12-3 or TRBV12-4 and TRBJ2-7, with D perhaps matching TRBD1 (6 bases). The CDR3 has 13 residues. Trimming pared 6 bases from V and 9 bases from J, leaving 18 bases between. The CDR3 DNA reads TGTGCCAGCAGGGGGACAACCCCTATGAGGCAGTACTTC. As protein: CASRGTTPMRQYF.

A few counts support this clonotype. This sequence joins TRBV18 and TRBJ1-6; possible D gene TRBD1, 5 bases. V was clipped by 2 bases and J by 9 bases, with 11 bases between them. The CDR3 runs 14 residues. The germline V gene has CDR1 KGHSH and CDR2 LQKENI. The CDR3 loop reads CASSPIQGTSPLHF. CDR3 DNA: TGTGCCAGCTCACCAATCCAGGGTACTTCACCCCTCCACTTT.

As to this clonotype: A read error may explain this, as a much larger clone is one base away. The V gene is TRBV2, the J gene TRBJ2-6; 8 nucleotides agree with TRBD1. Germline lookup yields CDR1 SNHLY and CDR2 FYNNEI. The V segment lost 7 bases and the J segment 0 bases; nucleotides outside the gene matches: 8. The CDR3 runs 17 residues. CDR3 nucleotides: TGTGCCAGCATGGGACAGGCCCTTGGCTCTGGGGCCAACGTCCTGACTTTC. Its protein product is CASMGQALGSGANVLTF.